Given below is one T cell receptor beta chain in context. The CDR3 is made up of 14 amino acids. Germline assignment: CDR1 SNHLY and CDR2 FYNNEI. Trimming took 10 bases from V and 5 from J; bases not matched to a gene: 12. This entry belongs to a study of shared clonotypes between healthy human individuals. Libraries were prepared by immunoSEQ multiplex PCR; TCRdb keeps only in-frame clonotypes and omits some of them. The table includes approximately 980,000 clones, around 80% detected once. The V gene is TRBV2, the J gene TRBJ1-1, with 8 nucleotides matching TRBD1. The source is a man aged 18 to 30 in good health. The sequenced sample was memory CD4+ T cells sorted from blood. Subset: CD45RA-negative fraction. Here the CDR3 DNA reads TGTGCCACTCGGGCCGGGACAGGTAATACTGAAGCTTTCTTT. It is translated as CATRAGTGNTEAFF.